This TCR beta chain was sequenced for a study of blood T cell repertoires in COVID-19 (dated by TCRdb to the early 2020s). Background on the whole study: Samples covering the acute and convalescent phases of COVID-19 were provided by collaborators in the United States, Italy and Spain. The material from the prospective study consisted of cDNA or gDNA derived from T cells, B-cell-depleted T cells, or PBMCs. The sample metadata nearly always contained a de-identified subject ID, COVID-19 status, age in years and sex. A freely available public database, intended as a resource for researchers studying the immune response to SARS-CoV-2, is where the repertoires were released. Where available, HLA class I and class II types were obtained from metadata supplied by the sample provider rather than from assay-based typing. Samples were obtained from the ongoing ImmuneRACE study (first 160 participants) and from 1,254 subjects provided by 6 global collaborators. Deeply sampled blood TCRbeta repertoires from subjects exposed to, actively infected with, or recovered from COVID-19 were included in the dataset. Broad study findings and their caveats: The amount of clinical and demographic metadata varied by source and participant and was provided uncurated.

This clone was detected only a few times. Its antigen is not yet known. Base qualities are not recorded, but no much larger clone differs from it by a single base. At one collaborating source in Seattle, patients were enrolled during active infection and were followed longitudinally through the course of disease. Collaborating institutions collected whole blood in K2EDTA tubes following their own protocols. For TCRbeta analysis, collaborators shipped samples as frozen whole blood, isolated PBMCs, or DNA extracted from either of those sample types. TCRbeta CDR3 regions were amplified from genomic DNA by means of the immunoSEQ Assay, a bias-controlled multiplex PCR. The paper's data handling went like this. The number of nucleated cells in each sample was estimated by amplification of reference gene primers within the assay. Sequence reads were collapsed and filtered to measure the absolute abundance of every unique TCRbeta CDR3 rearrangement. For each sample, productive Simpson clonality was calculated as the square root of Simpson's diversity index across productive rearrangements. TCRdb's version of the immuneACCESS table is confined to in-frame rearrangements and falls short of the full clone set. An unresolved V gene accounts for under half of the shortfall where checked; the remainder is of unknown origin. The DNA gave D and trimming, while V, J and clone size come from that table. In all, the sample holds 250,000 to 350,000 clones, and 90% of those were seen once. In total, the top ten clones hold over 5% of the sample.

What was sequenced was peripheral blood. This receptor was taken from a woman aged 45-65 years with COVID-19, enrolled during active disease.

The sequenced DNA is TGTGCCAGCTCTAGCGGGAGGGTGATGAATGAGCAGTTCTTC. This encodes CASSSGRVMNEQFF. The chain employs TRBV27 and TRBJ2-1, with 12 bases matching TRBD2. From its cysteine to its phenylalanine, the CDR3 spans 14 amino acids. This entry keeps only the CDR3 DNA: 42 bases, framed from base 1. The germline V gene (reference sequence) specifies MNHEY as CDR1 and SMNVEV as CDR2. The germline V end is reduced by 8 bases and the J end by 7 bases; junction bases left unmatched: 6.